This T cell receptor (beta chain) was documented in a study of OX40 agonist ivuxolimab in advanced cancers. About the study: Patients were dosed intravenously with ivuxolimab at 0.01 to 10 mg/kg every 2 weeks.

This CDR3 comprises 12 residues. Looked up from germline, CDR1 is MNHNY and CDR2 is SVGAGI (reference sequence). The V end was cut by 6 bases, the J end by 8 bases, with 10 bases between. Produced via immunoSEQ multiplex PCR; TCRdb's table is partial and in-frame only. Counted here are tens of thousands of clones, approximately 91% occurring once; the ten biggest clones make up around 3.5%. Source: CD4+ or CD8+ T cells sorted from blood, taken in a trial of the OX40 agonist ivuxolimab. This clonotype was sampled from an adult with an advanced solid tumor such as melanoma, head and neck, liver or kidney cancer. The rearrangement links TRBV6-6 to TRBJ1-4; D ambiguous. The CDR3 protein is CASSSTGEKLFF. CDR3 nucleotide sequence: TGTGCCAGCAGCTCAACCGGCGAAAAACTGTTTTTT.